These T cell receptor beta chains were read from a single sample in a study of blood T cell repertoires in COVID-19. Produced via immunoSEQ multiplex PCR; TCRdb's table is partial and in-frame only. The sample has roughly 400,000 clones; around nine tenths are singletons. Sequenced sample: PBMCs or T cells enriched from blood (not recorded which). These receptors were obtained from a woman in her twenties or thirties who had recovered from COVID-19. Both conserved end residues are part of each CDR3. The D gene is left open where the match is weak. Clone size is shown for a subset of rows, as once, few, many or a class of expanded clone.

>TRBD2|TRBJ2-2|NA|TRBV24-1
TGTGCCACCAGTGATTCAAGACGCTTAGCGGGGGGCCACACCGGGGAGCTGTTTTTT
CATSDSRRLAGGHTGELFF
>NA|TRBJ2-2|NA|TRBV30
TGTGCCTGGAGTCGTACCGGGGAGCTGTTTTTT
CAWSRTGELFF
>TRBD1|TRBJ1-2|NA|TRBV6-5
TGTGCCAGCAGTTCCCGGACAGGGGGCTTGAAAGGCTACACCTTC
CASSSRTGGLKGYTF
>TRBD2|TRBJ2-1|NA|TRBV5-1
TGCGCCAGCAGCCCCGGACTAGCGGGAGATAATGAGCAGTTCTTC
CASSPGLAGDNEQFF
>NA|TRBJ1-2|NA|TRBV27
TGTGCGAGCCGGGGATCACCAAACTATGGCTACACCTTC
CASRGSPNYGYTF
>TRBD1|TRBJ1-3|NA|TRBV13
TGTGCCAGCAGCCTTAGACAGGGCGGAAACACCATATATTTT
CASSLRQGGNTIYF
>TRBD1|TRBJ1-5|NA|TRBV27
TGTGCCAGCAGATTCCTACAGGGGCCTGCCGGTAATAGCAATCAGCCCCAGCATTTT
CASRFLQGPAGNSNQPQHF
>NA|TRBJ2-5|NA|TRBV11-2
TGTGCCAGCAGCCAACGGGAGCAGGTACGAGAGACCCAGTACTTC
CASSQREQVRETQYF
>NA|TRBJ2-1|NA|TRBV4-3
TGCGCCAGCAGCCAGGCGGGGGCTGGGGATGAGCAGTTCTTC
CASSQAGAGDEQFF
>NA|TRBJ1-3|NA|TRBV14
TGTGCCAGCAGCCAAGATTGGAAAATGCGGCCTGGAAACACCATATATTTT
CASSQDWKMRPGNTIYF
>NA|TRBJ1-2|NA|TRBV10-3
TGTGCCATCATCCCGGACCTTTCCGGGGGTGGCTACACCTTC
CAIIPDLSGGGYTF
>TRBD1|TRBJ2-7|once|TRBV5-1
TGCGCCAGCAGCTTGACCGGGACAGAGACCTACGAGCAGTACTTC
CASSLTGTETYEQYF
>TRBD1|TRBJ1-5|NA|TRBV2
TGTGCCAGCAGCGAACGGGACAGTCGGATACAGCCCCAGCATTTT
CASSERDSRIQPQHF
>NA|TRBJ2-3|few|TRBV9
TGTGCCAGCAGCGTAGGAGTTACAGATACGCAGTATTTT
CASSVGVTDTQYF
>NA|TRBJ1-4|NA|TRBV29-1
TGCAGCGTTGGACAACAAAGGGAAAAACTGTTTTTT
CSVGQQREKLFF
>TRBD1|TRBJ2-7|NA|TRBV9
TGTGCCAGCAGCGAGACCGGACAGGGGGTTCGGTACTTC
CASSETGQGVRYF
>NA|TRBJ1-4|NA|TRBV2
TGTGCCAGCAGGGTCCGGGAGAGAAATGAAAAACTGTTTTTT
CASRVRERNEKLFF
>NA|TRBJ2-5|NA|TRBV30
TGTGCCTGGAGCGGGGGGCACCAAGAGACCCAGTACTTC
CAWSGGHQETQYF
>TRBD1|TRBJ1-1|NA|TRBV28
TGTGCCAGCAGTTTTTCCTACAGGGGGTGGGGCACTGAAGCTTTCTTT
CASSFSYRGWGTEAFF
>TRBD2|TRBJ2-5|NA|TRBV28
TGTGCCAGCAGCGCTGGGGAGGGCCGCGGAGAGACCCAGTACTTC
CASSAGEGRGETQYF
>NA|TRBJ1-3|once|TRBV5-1
TGCGCCAGCAGCTTGGGCGGGGGCCTGGGAAACACCATATATTTT
CASSLGGGLGNTIYF
>TRBD1|TRBJ2-7|NA|TRBV5-1
TGCGCCAGCAGCTCCAGGCAGGACAGGGACCCCTACGAGCAGTACTTC
CASSSRQDRDPYEQYF
>NA|TRBJ2-7|NA|TRBV27
TGTGCCAGCAGTTCGACAGGAGACTTTAAGAGCGAGCAGTACTTC
CASSSTGDFKSEQYF
>TRBD1|TRBJ2-2|NA|TRBV9
TGTGCCAGCAGCCCAGGGACAGGGGAGGCCGGGGAGCTGTTTTTT
CASSPGTGEAGELFF
>NA|TRBJ2-5|NA|TRBV4-3
TGCGCCAGCAGCCAACAAGGAGCCGGGGAGACCCAGTACTTC
CASSQQGAGETQYF
>TRBD1|TRBJ2-1|NA|TRBV6-4
TGTGCCAGCAGTGGCAACAGGGGGCCGTCCTACAATGAGCAGTTCTTC
CASSGNRGPSYNEQFF
>TRBD1|TRBJ1-1|once|TRBV20-1
TGCAGTGCTGAGACAGGGGCTGAAGCTTTCTTT
CSAETGAEAFF
>TRBD1|TRBJ2-4|NA|TRBV2
TGTGCCAGTAGGGATCCGGGACAGCTAGCCAAAAACATTCAGTACTTC
CASRDPGQLAKNIQYF
>NA|TRBJ2-2|NA|TRBV6-5
TGTGCCAGCAGTTACCTACCGCAGGGGAACACCGGGGAGCTGTTTTTT
CASSYLPQGNTGELFF
>TRBD2|TRBJ2-3|NA|TRBV4-3
TGCGCCAGCAGCCAAATGGGACTAGCGGGGGGATCAGATACGCAGTATTTT
CASSQMGLAGGSDTQYF
>NA|TRBJ2-7|NA|TRBV7-9
TGTGCCAGCAGCCCCCCACAGGGCAACTACGAGCAGTACTTC
CASSPPQGNYEQYF
>TRBD2|TRBJ2-3|NA|TRBV4-2
TGTGCCAGCAGCCAAGCCCCTAGCGGGAGGGCTCTCTCCACAGATACGCAGTATTTT
CASSQAPSGRALSTDTQYF
>TRBD2|TRBJ2-1|NA|TRBV19
TGTGCCAGTAGTATAGTTGGGCGGGGGGCCGACAATGAGCAGTTCTTC
CASSIVGRGADNEQFF
>TRBD1|TRBJ1-2|once|TRBV11-2
TGTGCCAGCAGCCTCAGGGGGAGACAGGAAAACTATGGCTACACCTTC
CASSLRGRQENYGYTF
>TRBD2|TRBJ2-1|NA|TRBV7-3
TGTGCCAGCAGCTCGGGACTAGCTTGGGACAATGAGCAGTTCTTC
CASSSGLAWDNEQFF
>NA|TRBJ1-3|NA|TRBV12-5
TGTGCTAGTGGTTTTGCCGGGAAGATTAACACCATATATTTT
CASGFAGKINTIYF
>NA|TRBJ2-1|NA|TRBV11-2
TGTGCCAGCAGCCTTGAACGCCTCCCACGCGGTGAGCAGTTCTTC
CASSLERLPRGEQFF
>TRBD2|TRBJ2-7|NA|TRBV27
TGTGCCAGCAGCCTAGCGGCTGATTACGAGCAGTACTTC
CASSLAADYEQYF
>NA|TRBJ1-3|once|TRBV7-7
TGTGCCAGCAGCGCGGGACTAAGCTCTGGAAACACCATATATTTT
CASSAGLSSGNTIYF
>NA|TRBJ1-5|NA|TRBV9
TGTGCCAGCAGCGTAGGTGGCAGCGGCCAGCCCCAGCATTTT
CASSVGGSGQPQHF
>NA|TRBJ1-5|NA|TRBV7-9
TGTGCCAGCAGCAAACGGGGGGATAGCAATCAGCCCCAGCATTTT
CASSKRGDSNQPQHF
>TRBD2|TRBJ2-1|NA|TRBV7-3
TGTGCCAGCAGCGCCGAAGGGACTAACTCCTACAATGAGCAGTTCTTC
CASSAEGTNSYNEQFF
>TRBD1|TRBJ1-5|NA|TRBV7-2
TGTGCCAGCAGCAGAGACAGGGACGTTAGCGGGCCCCAGCATTTT
CASSRDRDVSGPQHF
>TRBD1|TRBJ2-1|NA|TRBV19
TGTGCCAGTAGTATAGTCAGGGGGCCATACAATGAGCAGTTCTTC
CASSIVRGPYNEQFF
>NA|TRBJ1-3|NA|TRBV19
TGTGCCAGTAGTCGGGGAGGGGGAAGCTCTGGAAACACCATATATTTT
CASSRGGGSSGNTIYF
>NA|TRBJ1-1|NA|TRBV7-3
TGTGCCAGCAGCTCCTGGGTTGGGGGCGGCACTGAAGCTTTCTTT
CASSSWVGGGTEAFF
>NA|TRBJ1-2|NA|TRBV5-6
TGTGCCAGCAGCTTCCTACAGGCCGCCTATGGCTACACCTTC
CASSFLQAAYGYTF
>TRBD1|TRBJ1-1|NA|TRBV7-2
TGTGCCAGCAGCTCAAACAGGGGACTGAACACTGAAGCTTTCTTT
CASSSNRGLNTEAFF
>NA|TRBJ1-4|NA|TRBV20-1
TGCAGTGCTAGCAGGGGCGAAAAACTGTTTTTT
CSASRGEKLFF
>TRBD2|TRBJ2-5|NA|TRBV6-5
TGTGCCAGCAGCGGGAGCGGGATCAGCCAAGAGACCCAGTACTTC
CASSGSGISQETQYF
>TRBD1|TRBJ2-7|NA|TRBV5-6
TGTGCCAGCAGCTTGGGTCAGGGGGACACCTACGAGCAGTACTTC
CASSLGQGDTYEQYF
>NA|TRBJ1-2|few|TRBV18
TGTGCCAGCTCTTCTAACAGGATGCTAAACTATGGCTACACCTTC
CASSSNRMLNYGYTF
>TRBD1|TRBJ2-2|NA|TRBV30
TGTGCCTGGAGTGTCCCGGACAGGGTAGACACCGGGGAGCTGTTTTTT
CAWSVPDRVDTGELFF
>TRBD2|TRBJ2-3|NA|TRBV11-2
TGTGCCAGCTCTGAACTAGCGGTCACAGATACGCAGTATTTT
CASSELAVTDTQYF
>NA|TRBJ1-1|NA|TRBV6-2/TRBV6-3
TGTGCCAGCAGTTCTAGCACTGAAGCTTTCTTT
CASSSSTEAFF
>NA|TRBJ1-2|NA|TRBV27
TGTGCCAGCAGCCAAGGGGGACCTCGCGGCTACACCTTC
CASSQGGPRGYTF
>TRBD1|TRBJ2-5|NA|TRBV29-1
TGCAGCGTAGACAGGGGGCCAGAGACCCAGTACTTC
CSVDRGPETQYF
>NA|TRBJ1-1|NA|TRBV7-3
TGTGCCAGCAGCTCACTAATGGACACTGAAGCTTTCTTT
CASSSLMDTEAFF
>NA|TRBJ2-1|NA|TRBV28
TGTGCCAGCGGTTTGGGACTTCCGAGTCGGGACAATGAGCAGTTCTTC
CASGLGLPSRDNEQFF
>NA|TRBJ1-4|NA|TRBV29-1
TGCAGCGTTGAAGGGACAGAGAATGAAAAACTGTTTTTT
CSVEGTENEKLFF